The 9 T cell receptor beta chains in this list originate from one sample, sequenced in a study of CD8+CD57+ T cells in acquired aplastic anemia. Only patients with CD8+CD57+ cell expansion on flow cytometry were chosen for sequencing. For CDR3 and TCR beta VDJ profiling, genomic DNA was the template used. TCRdb reprocessed the reads with MiXCR, giving one entry per CDR3 protein. The sample yields 130,000 or so distinct CDR3 sequences, about 40% seen once. The sequenced sample consisted of sorted CD4+, CD8+, or CD8+CD57+ T cells (not recorded which) from PBMCs. These receptors all come from a human donor with aplastic anemia.

V and J are TRBV5-1 and TRBJ2-3; D may be TRBD1 or TRBD2 (5 bases each). Germline-derived CDR1 and CDR2 are SGHRS and YFSETQ. Trimming pared 0 bases from V and 6 bases from J, leaving 14 bases between. The CDR3 is made up of 15 amino acids. The CDR3 protein is CASSLVGTPFDTQYF. The CDR3, as DNA: TGCGCCAGCAGCTTGGTAGGGACGCCCTTCGATACGCAGTATTTT.

The J gene is TRBJ2-7, the V gene TRBV29-1; tentative D call: TRBD2 (6 bases). CDR3 length: 11 residues. Germline CDR1 reads SQVTM; CDR2 reads ANQGSEA. The CDR3 DNA is TGCAAACATGCCGGGGGAAACGAGCAGTACTTC. It translates to CKHAGGNEQYF.

V usage is TRBV2 and J usage is TRBJ1-2; tentatively, D is TRBD1 (5 bases). This CDR3 region has 13 residues. The germline V gene has CDR1 SNHLY and CDR2 FYNNEI. V was cut by 2 bases and J by 4 bases, with 8 bases left in between. The CDR3 region has the DNA TGTGCCAGCAGTGAAAAGGGGTTCTATGGCTACACCTTC. Translating it yields CASSEKGFYGYTF.

The gene calls are TRBV24-1 and TRBJ2-2; tentatively, D is TRBD1 or TRBD2 (6 bases each). The V gene lost 4 bases and the J gene lost 8 bases, with 13 bases spanning the gap. The germline V gene encodes CDR1 KGHDR and CDR2 SFDVKD. There are 14 residues in the CDR3. CDR3 bases: TGTGCCACCAGTGACAGCCGGGGGCTAGGGGAGCTGTTTTTT. Its translation is CATSDSRGLGELFF.

This clonotype was seen ten or more times. The rearrangement links TRBV25-1 to TRBJ1-5; TRBD1 agrees at 7 bases. Germline values: CDR1 MGHDK, CDR2 SYGVNS. V lost 5 bases and J lost 3; bases outside the gene matches: 7. The CDR3 is 15 residues long. In nucleotides, the CDR3 is TGTGCCAGCAGTCGAGGTGGGACAGTCAATCAGCCCCAGCATTTT. Translated: CASSRGGTVNQPQHF.

This chain uses TRBV10-2 with TRBJ2-7; D gene uncertain. The V end lost 6 bases, the J end lost 5 bases, and 17 bases lay between the germline ends. CDR3 length equals 14 residues. Germline CDR1 reads WSHSY; CDR2 reads SAAADI. The CDR3 region is CASSLGGARNEQYF. The DNA for the CDR3 is TGCGCCAGCAGCTTGGGCGGCGCCCGGAACGAGCAGTACTTC.

The chain combines TRBV3-1 with TRBJ2-7; D gene uncertain. Germline V gene lookup returns CDR1 LGHDT and CDR2 YNNKEL (reference sequence). V shed 1 base and J shed 0 bases, with 10 bases lying between them. The CDR3 is 15 residues long. CDR3 DNA sequence: TGTGCCAGCAGCCAAGGCGTCATTAGCTCCTACGAGCAGTACTTC. Its translation is CASSQGVISSYEQYF.

For this clonotype: A read error is possible here, since a much larger clone lies one base away. The V gene is TRBV20-1, the J gene TRBJ2-2, with D possibly being TRBD1 or TRBD2 (5 bases each). Looked up from germline, CDR1 is DFQATT and CDR2 is SNEGSKA (reference sequence). The CDR3 loop spans 14 amino acids. DNA of the CDR3: TGCAGTGCTCCCCTTCAGGGCAACACCGGGGAGCTGTCTTTT. Residues: CSAPLQGNTGELSF.

Comments on this clonotype: One base away lies a much larger clone, so this may be a sequencing read error. V and J are TRBV5-5 and TRBJ2-1; possible D gene TRBD2, 5 bases. CDR3 length: 14 residues. Germline loops: CDR1 SGHKS, CDR2 YYEKEE (reference sequence). This chain's CDR3 is CAISLTEVHNEQFF. CDR3 DNA: TGTGCCATCAGCTTGACGGAGGTGCACAATGAGCAGTTCTTC.